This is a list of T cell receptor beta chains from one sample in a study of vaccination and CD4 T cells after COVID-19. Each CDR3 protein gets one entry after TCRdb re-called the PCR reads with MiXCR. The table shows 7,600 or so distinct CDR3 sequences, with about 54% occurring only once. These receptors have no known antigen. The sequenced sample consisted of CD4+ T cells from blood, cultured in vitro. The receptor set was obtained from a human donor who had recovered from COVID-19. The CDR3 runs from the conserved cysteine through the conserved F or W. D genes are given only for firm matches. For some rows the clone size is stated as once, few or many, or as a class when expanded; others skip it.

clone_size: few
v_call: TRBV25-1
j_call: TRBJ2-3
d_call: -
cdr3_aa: CASSGSGGVGGGRYRTDTQYF
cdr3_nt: TGTGCCAGCAGTGGTTCAGGGGGCGTTGGCGGGGGACGTTACCGCACAGATACGCAGTATTTT

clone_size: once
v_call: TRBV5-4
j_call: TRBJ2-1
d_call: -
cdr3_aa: CASSFWTGGPYNEQFF
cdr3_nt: TGTGCCAGCAGCTTCTGGACCGGGGGGCCCTACAATGAGCAGTTCTTC

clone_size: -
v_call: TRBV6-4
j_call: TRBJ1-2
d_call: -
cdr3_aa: CASTGPYGYTF
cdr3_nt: TGTGCCAGCACCGGGCCCTATGGCTACACCTTC

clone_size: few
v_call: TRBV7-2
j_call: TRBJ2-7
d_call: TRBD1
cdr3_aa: CASSSPLIRDRAYEQYF
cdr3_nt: TGTGCCAGCAGCTCCCCTTTGATCCGGGACAGAGCCTACGAGCAGTACTTC

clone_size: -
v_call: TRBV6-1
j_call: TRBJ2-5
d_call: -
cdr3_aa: CASSLQETQYF
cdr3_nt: TGTGCCAGCAGCCTCCAAGAGACCCAGTACTTC

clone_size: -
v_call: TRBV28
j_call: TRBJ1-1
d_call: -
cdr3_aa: CASSSQQIEAFF
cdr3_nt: TGTGCCAGCAGTTCACAACAGATTGAAGCTTTCTTT

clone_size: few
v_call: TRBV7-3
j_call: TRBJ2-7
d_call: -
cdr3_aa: CASSSSRRGTYEQYF
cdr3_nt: TGTGCCAGCAGCTCTAGCAGACGAGGGACCTACGAGCAGTACTTC

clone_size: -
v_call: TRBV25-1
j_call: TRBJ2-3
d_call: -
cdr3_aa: CASSPPWASDTQYF
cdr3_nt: TGTGCCAGCAGTCCTCCCTGGGCCTCAGATACGCAGTATTTT

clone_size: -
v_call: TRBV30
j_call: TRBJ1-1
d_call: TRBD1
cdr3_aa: CAWRLRTGVWSEAFF
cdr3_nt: TGTGCCTGGCGACTAAGGACAGGGGTATGGTCTGAAGCTTTCTTT

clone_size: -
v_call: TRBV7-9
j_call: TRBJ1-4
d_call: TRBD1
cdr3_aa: CASSGQKGAGTNEKLFF
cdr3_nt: TGTGCCAGCAGCGGTCAAAAGGGGGCAGGGACTAATGAAAAACTGTTTTTT

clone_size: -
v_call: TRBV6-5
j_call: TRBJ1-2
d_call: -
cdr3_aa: CASSYSGNIANYGYTF
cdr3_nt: TGTGCCAGCAGTTACTCGGGGAATATAGCTAACTATGGCTACACCTTC

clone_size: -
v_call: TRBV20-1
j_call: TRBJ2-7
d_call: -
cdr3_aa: CSARETGRYEQYF
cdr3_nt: TGCAGTGCTAGAGAGACAGGAAGATACGAGCAGTACTTC

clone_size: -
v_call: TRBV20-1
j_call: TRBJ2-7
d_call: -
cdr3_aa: CSAPLFWEQYF
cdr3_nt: TGCAGTGCCCCCTTATTCTGGGAGCAGTACTTC

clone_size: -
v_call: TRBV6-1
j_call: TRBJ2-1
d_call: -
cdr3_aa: CASSPSYNEQFF
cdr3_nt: TGTGCCAGCAGTCCCAGTTACAATGAGCAGTTCTTC

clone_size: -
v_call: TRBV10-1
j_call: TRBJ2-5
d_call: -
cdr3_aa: CARTEGRPEETQYF
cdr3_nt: TGCGCCAGAACCGAAGGCAGGCCCGAAGAGACCCAGTACTTC

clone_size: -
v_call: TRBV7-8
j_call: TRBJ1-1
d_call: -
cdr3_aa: CAGSPESPAVNTEAFF
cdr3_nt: TGTGCCGGCAGCCCAGAATCCCCGGCCGTGAACACTGAAGCTTTCTTT

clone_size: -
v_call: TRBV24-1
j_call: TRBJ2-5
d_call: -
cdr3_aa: CATSDPSQETQYF
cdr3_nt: TGTGCCACCAGTGACCCCAGCCAAGAGACCCAGTACTTC

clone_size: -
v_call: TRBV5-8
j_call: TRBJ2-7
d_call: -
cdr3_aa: CASTLGGYSYEQYF
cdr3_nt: TGTGCCAGCACCCTTGGGGGGTACTCCTACGAGCAGTACTTC

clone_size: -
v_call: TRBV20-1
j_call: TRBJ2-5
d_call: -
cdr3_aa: CSARKDSTQYF
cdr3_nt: TGCAGTGCTAGAAAAGATTCGACCCAGTACTTC

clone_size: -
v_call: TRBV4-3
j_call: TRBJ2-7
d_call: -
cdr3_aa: CASSQAARQGLYEQYF
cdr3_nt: TGCGCCAGCAGCCAAGCAGCTAGGCAGGGGCTCTACGAGCAGTACTTC

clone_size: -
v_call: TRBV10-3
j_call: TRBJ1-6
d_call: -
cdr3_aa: CAIRTGTPDGNSPLHF
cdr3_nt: TGTGCCATCCGAACAGGAACTCCGGATGGAAATTCACCCCTCCACTTT

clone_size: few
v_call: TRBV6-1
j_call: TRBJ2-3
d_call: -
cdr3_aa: CASSEIRESTDTQYF
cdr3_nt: TGTGCCAGCAGTGAAATCCGGGAGAGCACAGATACGCAGTATTTT

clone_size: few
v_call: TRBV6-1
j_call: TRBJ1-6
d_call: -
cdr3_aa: CASSIQGLVNNSPLHF
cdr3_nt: TGTGCCAGCAGTATACAGGGTCTCGTTAATAATTCACCCCTCCACTTT

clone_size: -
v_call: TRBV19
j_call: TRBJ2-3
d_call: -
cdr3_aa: CASSRGSVEGDTQYF
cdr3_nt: TGTGCCAGTAGTCGGGGCAGTGTCGAAGGAGATACGCAGTATTTT

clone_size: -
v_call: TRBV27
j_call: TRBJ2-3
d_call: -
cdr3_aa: CASSEFWDTKITSTDTQYF
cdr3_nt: TGTGCCAGCAGTGAGTTCTGGGACACGAAGATTACTAGCACAGATACGCAGTATTTT

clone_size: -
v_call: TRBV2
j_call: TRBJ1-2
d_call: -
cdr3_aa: CASSLTRGQGYTF
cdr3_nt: TGTGCCAGCAGTCTGACTCGGGGCCAAGGCTACACCTTC

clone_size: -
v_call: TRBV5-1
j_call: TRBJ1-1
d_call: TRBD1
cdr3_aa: CASSFQGAGNTEAFF
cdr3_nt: TGCGCCAGCAGCTTTCAGGGGGCCGGGAACACTGAAGCTTTCTTT

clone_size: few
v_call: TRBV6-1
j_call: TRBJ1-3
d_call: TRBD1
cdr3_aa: CATGQGASAGNTIYF
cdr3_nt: TGTGCCACCGGACAGGGGGCTTCAGCTGGAAACACCATATATTTT

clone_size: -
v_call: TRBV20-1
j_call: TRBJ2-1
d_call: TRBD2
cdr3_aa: CSARGGGLSSYNEQFF
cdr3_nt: TGCAGTGCTAGAGGCGGGGGACTTAGCTCCTACAATGAGCAGTTCTTC

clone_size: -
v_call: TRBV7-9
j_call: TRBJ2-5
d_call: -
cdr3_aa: CASSVQETQYF
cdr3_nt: TGTGCCAGCAGCGTACAAGAGACCCAGTACTTC

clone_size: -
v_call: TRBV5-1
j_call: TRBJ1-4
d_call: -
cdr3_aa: CASSLDGLNEKLFF
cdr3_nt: TGCGCCAGCAGCTTGGACGGACTTAATGAAAAACTGTTTTTT

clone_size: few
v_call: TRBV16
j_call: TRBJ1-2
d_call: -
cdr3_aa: CASSRPGASYGYTF
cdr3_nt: TGTGCCAGCAGCCGCCCTGGAGCCTCCTATGGCTACACCTTC

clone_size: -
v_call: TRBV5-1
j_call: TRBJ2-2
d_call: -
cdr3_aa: CASSNQGGTGELFF
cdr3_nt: TGCGCCAGCTCTAATCAGGGAGGCACCGGGGAGCTGTTTTTT

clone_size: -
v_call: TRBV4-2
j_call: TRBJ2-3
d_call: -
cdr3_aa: CASSQDRGASSHTDTQYF
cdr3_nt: TGTGCCAGCAGCCAAGATCGGGGGGCCTCTTCACACACAGATACGCAGTATTTT

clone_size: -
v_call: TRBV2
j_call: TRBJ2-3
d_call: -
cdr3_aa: CASSQTHTQYF
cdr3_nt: TGTGCCAGCAGCCAGACGCATACGCAGTATTTT

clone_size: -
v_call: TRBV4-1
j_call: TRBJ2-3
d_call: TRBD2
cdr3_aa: CASRGTVTSGGGDTQYF
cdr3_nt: TGCGCCAGCCGCGGAACCGTGACTAGCGGGGGCGGAGATACGCAGTATTTT

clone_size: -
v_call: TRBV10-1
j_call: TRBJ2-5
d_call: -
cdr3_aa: CASSTGQQETQYF
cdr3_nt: TGCGCCAGCAGTACCGGACAGCAAGAGACCCAGTACTTC

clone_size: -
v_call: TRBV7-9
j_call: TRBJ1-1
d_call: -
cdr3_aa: CASSSQSWNTEAFF
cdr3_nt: TGTGCCAGCAGCTCACAGAGCTGGAACACTGAAGCTTTCTTT

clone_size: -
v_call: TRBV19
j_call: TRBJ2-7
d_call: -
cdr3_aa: CASSPQGSYEQYF
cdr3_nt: TGTGCCAGTAGTCCCCAGGGATCCTACGAGCAGTACTTC

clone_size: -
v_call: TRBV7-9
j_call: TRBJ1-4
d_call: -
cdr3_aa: CASSLMEGANEKLFF
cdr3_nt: TGTGCCAGCAGTCTCATGGAGGGGGCTAATGAAAAACTGTTTTTT

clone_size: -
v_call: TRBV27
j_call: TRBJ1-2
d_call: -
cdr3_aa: CASSLGRTELHGYTF
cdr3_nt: TGTGCCAGCAGTTTAGGTAGGACAGAGCTCCATGGCTACACCTTC

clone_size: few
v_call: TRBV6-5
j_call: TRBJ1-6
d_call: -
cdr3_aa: CASSSETDSPLHF
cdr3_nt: TGTGCCAGCAGTTCTGAGACCGATTCACCCCTCCACTTT